This TCR beta chain derives from a study of blood T cell repertoires in COVID-19. V lost 6 bases, J lost 9 bases, and 16 bases stayed unmatched. CDR3 length: 15 residues. Germline V gene sequence: CDR1 LNHDA, CDR2 SQIVND (reference sequence). The repertoire was sequenced with immunoSEQ multiplex PCR; TCRdb's copy has only in-frame clones and lacks some. The table includes 190,000 or so clones, approximately 94% detected once. The sequence derives from a man aged 25-45 years with COVID-19, enrolled during active disease. V and J are TRBV19 and TRBJ1-2, with 7 bases that match TRBD1. Sample: peripheral blood. This CDR3 is CASSTTPQGTGRYTF. CDR3 coding DNA: TGTGCCAGTAGCACCACCCCACAGGGGACTGGTCGCTACACCTTC.